This is a list of T cell receptor beta chains from one sample in a study of blood T cell repertoires in COVID-19. The protocol was immunoSEQ multiplex PCR, while the TCRdb copy is restricted to in-frame clones and leaves out a portion. The data show 200,000 to 250,000 clones, with 86% seen just once and about 4.7% held by the top ten. The material sequenced was PBMCs or T cells enriched from blood (not recorded which). The receptors originated from a woman aged 25 to 39 who had been exposed to COVID-19. Each CDR3 is given with its conserved first and last residue. The D gene is left open where the match is weak. Size tells how often a clone was seen (once, few, many) or the class of an expanded clone, and some rows leave it out.

clone size	V gene	D gene	J gene	CDR3 protein	CDR3 DNA
.	TRBV30	.	TRBJ1-6	CAWKQGGSPLHF	TGTGCCTGGAAACAGGGTGGTTCACCCCTCCACTTT
.	TRBV19	.	TRBJ1-2	CASSIVGNYGYTF	TGTGCCAGTAGTATCGTCGGGAACTATGGCTACACCTTC
.	TRBV5-1	TRBD1	TRBJ2-4	CASSFQTGLLAKNIQYF	TGCGCCAGCAGCTTCCAGACAGGGCTTTTAGCCAAAAACATTCAGTACTTC
once	TRBV5-1	TRBD2	TRBJ2-2	CASSLDPGLGANTGELFF	TGCGCCAGCAGCTTGGACCCGGGACTAGGGGCGAACACCGGGGAGCTGTTTTTT
few	TRBV19	.	TRBJ1-4	CASSSGGDRTNEKLFF	TGTGCCAGTTCCTCCGGCGGGGATCGGACTAATGAAAAACTGTTTTTT
.	TRBV9	.	TRBJ2-2	CASSILYTGKNTGELFF	TGTGCCAGCAGCATCCTTTATACGGGGAAGAACACCGGGGAGCTGTTTTTT
.	TRBV5-6	.	TRBJ2-7	CASSPGWGVEYF	TGTGCCAGCAGCCCAGGTTGGGGGGTTGAGTACTTC
once	TRBV18	.	TRBJ1-4	CASSPKTREKLFF	TGTGCCAGCTCACCTAAGACTCGTGAAAAACTGTTTTTT
.	TRBV7-2	.	TRBJ1-1	CASSLERGYTEAFF	TGTGCCAGCAGCTTAGAGCGGGGGTACACTGAAGCTTTCTTT
.	TRBV15	.	TRBJ1-4	CATSRFRGYSTNEKLFF	TGTGCCACCAGCAGATTTCGAGGGTACTCAACTAATGAAAAACTGTTTTTT
.	TRBV19	TRBD1	TRBJ1-2	CASSITGTGGIYTF	TGTGCCAGTAGTATAACCGGGACAGGGGGTATCTACACCTTC
.	TRBV5-1	.	TRBJ1-3	CASSLTGNRGNTIYF	TGCGCCAGCAGCCTAACCGGAAACAGGGGAAACACCATATATTTT
.	TRBV27	TRBD2	TRBJ2-7	CASSLSGLAGGYYEQYF	TGTGCCAGCAGTTTATCCGGGCTAGCGGGGGGCTATTACGAGCAGTACTTC
.	TRBV1	.	TRBJ2-5	CTSSQDVYLPSGGTWETQYF	TGCACCAGCAGCCAAGATGTCTATCTCCCTTCCGGGGGAACTTGGGAGACCCAGTACTTC
.	TRBV2	.	TRBJ1-4	CASTVLNEKLFF	TGTGCCAGCACCGTCCTTAATGAAAAACTGTTTTTT
.	TRBV30	.	TRBJ1-4	CAWSTSGLGEKLFF	TGTGCCTGGAGTACCTCAGGGTTAGGTGAAAAACTGTTTTTT
few	TRBV19	.	TRBJ1-5	CASSVAGHNSNQPQHF	TGTGCCAGTAGTGTGGCAGGCCATAATAGCAATCAGCCCCAGCATTTT
.	TRBV6-5	.	TRBJ1-2	CASGQNYGYTF	TGTGCCAGCGGGCAGAACTATGGCTACACCTTC
.	TRBV2	.	TRBJ1-1	CASSEGRMNTEAFF	TGTGCCAGCAGTGAGGGCAGGATGAACACTGAAGCTTTCTTT
.	TRBV5-1	.	TRBJ1-5	CASSPGHEERFISSNQPQHF	TGCGCCAGCAGCCCCGGACACGAAGAACGGTTTATCTCGAGCAATCAGCCCCAGCATTTT
.	TRBV19	.	TRBJ2-1	CASSMIGDEQFF	TGTGCCAGTAGTATGATCGGGGATGAGCAGTTCTTC
once	TRBV3-1/TRBV3-2	TRBD2	TRBJ2-7	CASSQEGLVYEQYF	TGTGCCAGCAGCCAAGAGGGACTAGTTTACGAGCAGTACTTC
.	TRBV24-1	TRBD2	TRBJ2-3	CATSDTGTSGETTDTQYF	TGTGCCACCAGTGATACAGGGACTAGCGGGGAGACCACAGATACGCAGTATTTT
once	TRBV7-8	.	TRBJ1-3	CASSLQVQSGNTIYF	TGTGCCAGCAGCTTACAGGTTCAATCTGGAAACACCATATATTTT
.	TRBV7-9	.	TRBJ2-7	CASSWEGGITYEQYF	TGTGCCAGCAGCTGGGAGGGGGGGATCACCTACGAGCAGTACTTC
.	TRBV7-9	.	TRBJ2-6	CASSLEFDRQLTGANVLTF	TGTGCCAGCAGCTTAGAGTTCGACAGGCAACTCACTGGGGCCAACGTCCTGACTTTC
.	TRBV7-9	.	TRBJ1-2	CASSAARTDGYTF	TGTGCCAGCAGCGCGGCCAGGACAGACGGCTACACCTTC
.	TRBV5-1	TRBD1	TRBJ1-2	CASSPGQDRSYTF	TGCGCCAGCAGCCCCGGACAGGACCGGAGCTACACCTTC
.	TRBV3-1/TRBV3-2	.	TRBJ2-3	CASSQDGLGGASTDTQYF	TGTGCCAGCAGCCAAGATGGGCTTGGCGGGGCTAGCACAGATACGCAGTATTTT
.	TRBV24-1	.	TRBJ2-1	CATSDLSEANEQFF	TGTGCCACCAGTGATTTATCTGAAGCCAATGAGCAGTTCTTC
.	TRBV7-2	.	TRBJ1-2	CASSLGPDTNYGYTF	TGTGCCAGCAGCTTAGGGCCGGACACCAACTATGGCTACACCTTC
.	TRBV5-1	TRBD2	TRBJ2-2	CASSYLAGDTNTGELFF	TGCGCCAGCAGCTACCTAGCGGGGGACACGAACACCGGGGAGCTGTTTTTT
.	TRBV25-1	TRBD1	TRBJ2-3	CASSESRGQTDTQYF	TGTGCCAGCAGTGAATCAAGGGGGCAAACAGATACGCAGTATTTT
.	TRBV27	TRBD1	TRBJ2-3	CASSLRPGGWADTQYF	TGTGCCAGCAGTTTAAGGCCAGGGGGCTGGGCAGATACGCAGTATTTT
.	TRBV11-2	.	TRBJ1-3	CASSLGRGLDTIYF	TGTGCCAGCAGCTTAGGTCGGGGGTTGGACACCATATATTTT
.	TRBV12-3/TRBV12-4	.	TRBJ1-2	CASTPTANYGYTF	TGTGCCAGCACCCCGACAGCTAACTATGGCTACACCTTC
medium-sized	TRBV3-1/TRBV3-2	TRBD1	TRBJ1-2	CASSRPGQGANYGYTF	TGTGCCAGCAGCCGTCCGGGACAGGGGGCGAACTATGGCTACACCTTC
.	TRBV5-1	TRBD1	TRBJ1-2	CASRRTGYGYTF	TGCGCCAGCAGACGGACAGGCTATGGCTACACCTTC
.	TRBV19	.	TRBJ2-2	CASSRRDAGELFF	TGTGCCAGTAGTAGGAGGGACGCCGGGGAGCTGTTTTTT
.	TRBV15	.	TRBJ1-1	CATSRDLLVGYRGRPFF	TGTGCCACCAGCAGAGATCTTCTGGTTGGTTATAGGGGAAGGCCTTTCTTT
.	TRBV5-4	TRBD1	TRBJ1-2	CASSNSGQFNYGYTF	TGTGCCAGCAGCAACTCGGGACAGTTTAACTATGGCTACACCTTC
.	TRBV15	TRBD1	TRBJ1-6	CATSRDSRDRVNSYNSPLHF	TGTGCCACCAGCAGAGATTCCAGGGACAGGGTAAATTCCTATAATTCACCCCTCCACTTT
few	TRBV9	TRBD2	TRBJ2-2	CASSVRGGRNTGELFF	TGTGCCAGCAGCGTGCGGGGGGGCCGGAACACCGGGGAGCTGTTTTTT
.	TRBV14	TRBD1	TRBJ2-7	CASSQGGTVWYEQYF	TGTGCCAGCAGCCAAGGGGGGACAGTCTGGTACGAGCAGTACTTC
.	TRBV11-2	.	TRBJ1-5	CASSLAGPDQPQHF	TGTGCCAGCAGCTTAGCAGGGCCGGATCAGCCCCAGCATTTT
.	TRBV19	.	TRBJ1-3	CASSILGSQGSGNTIYF	TGTGCCAGTAGTATTCTGGGCAGTCAGGGGTCTGGAAACACCATATATTTT
.	TRBV3-1/TRBV3-2	.	TRBJ2-6	CASSQDVSGANVLTF	TGTGCCAGCAGCCAAGACGTCTCTGGGGCCAACGTCCTGACTTTC
.	TRBV2	.	TRBJ1-2	CASSGSQARGYGYTF	TGTGCCAGCAGTGGGTCTCAGGCCCGGGGGTATGGCTACACCTTC
.	TRBV15	.	TRBJ2-1	CATSRGTGNEQFF	TGTGCCACCAGCAGAGGTACAGGGAATGAGCAGTTCTTC
.	TRBV20-1	TRBD1	TRBJ2-1	CSASTQDRLQFF	TGCAGTGCTAGTACGCAGGACAGGCTTCAGTTCTTC
few	TRBV7-9	.	TRBJ1-2	CASSPPLGGASPNYGYTF	TGTGCCAGCAGCCCGCCGCTGGGGGGAGCTTCTCCTAACTATGGCTACACCTTC
.	TRBV18	.	TRBJ2-3	CASSPPGQPDTQYF	TGTGCCAGCTCACCACCTGGACAACCGGATACGCAGTATTTT
.	TRBV5-1	TRBD1	TRBJ1-6	CASSLNPGGTGSPLHF	TGCGCCAGCAGCTTGAATCCAGGGGGAACGGGTTCACCCCTCCACTTT
once	TRBV27	.	TRBJ2-7	CASSPTFWGHQYEQYF	TGTGCCAGCAGCCCCACATTCTGGGGACATCAATACGAGCAGTACTTC
once	TRBV7-2	.	TRBJ1-2	CASSSRGWYGYTF	TGTGCCAGCAGCTCCAGGGGTTGGTATGGCTACACCTTC